The sample holds one count of the clone carrying this TCR beta chain. The antigen is undetermined. From germline, CDR1 is GTSNPN and CDR2 SVGIG (reference sequence). V shed 3 bases and J shed 6 bases, with 8 bases lying between them. This CDR3 has 11 residues. RNA, at about 0.45 to 1 ug, was reverse transcribed with random hexamers. The CDR3 of TCR beta was amplified by immunoSEQ multiplex PCR across 54 Vbeta and 13 Jbeta. TCRdb re-analysed the immunoSEQ multiplex PCR reads in MiXCR, keeping a single row per CDR3 protein. The table has about 130,000 distinct CDR3 sequences, approximately 95% seen once. The sample originates from a study of CD8 T cells in Susac syndrome. Findings and limits, study-wide: An acknowledgment was made by the study that its TCR sequencing and HLA analysis involved relatively few individuals. The study identified sixteen and five Susac-specific public clones in total CD8+ and CD8+ TEMRA repertoires.

Sequenced material: CD8+ T cells from PBMCs. This receptor was taken from a human donor with Susac syndrome. This chain connects TRBV30 to TRBJ1-2; D may be TRBD1 (5 bases). CDR3 in amino acids: CAWRQVDGYTF. The CDR3 coding sequence is TGTGCCTGGAGACAGGTTGATGGCTACACCTTC.